This T cell receptor beta chain stems from a study of blood T cells in healthy people across ages. This clonotype was counted only a few times. Germline CDR1 KGHSH, CDR2 LQKENI. J gave up 8 bases and V 4 bases, and 4 bases lay outside the gene matches. The CDR3 is made up of 12 amino acids. Using a J-beta primer mix together with a sample-barcoded 5' primer, a second PCR was run for roughly 7 to 12 cycles. The authors tagged each cDNA molecule using a template-switch adaptor with 12 random nucleotides. A single record per CDR3 protein comes from TCRdb applying MiXCR to the 5' RACE reads. In the table there are more than 900,000 distinct CDR3 sequences, 29% of which are singletons. PBMCs, at least 7 million per sample, were isolated. This same sample was also part of a study on T cells of mothers and their children. That paper notes: Donation came from three healthy Caucasian mothers together with their six children. The study obtained over 8 million TCR beta CDR3 reads per mother and some 3 million per child.

This chain uses TRBV18 with TRBJ1-2; 7 bases map to TRBD1. The sample was blood. The sequence came from a woman aged 40 to 50 in good health. CDR3 DNA: TGTGCCAGCTCACAGGGGGCGAAGGGCTACACCTTC. It codes for CASSQGAKGYTF.